Below, one T cell receptor (beta chain) is given with its context. The CDR3 loop spans 15 amino acids. The ends lost 7 bases at V and 8 bases at J; junction bases unmatched: 16. Germline CDR1 reads SGHVS; CDR2 reads FQNEAQ. These data come from a study of blood T cell repertoires in COVID-19. In the study overall: T cells, B-cell-depleted T cells, or PBMCs supplied cDNA or gDNA.

Clones were read by immunoSEQ multiplex PCR, and TCRdb kept only the in-frame ones, dropping some. The data hold about 200,000 clones, with roughly 80% observed a single time. Seattle cases were enrolled at active infection and followed longitudinally. Specimen: peripheral blood. The genes are TRBV7-8 and TRBJ1-2; TRBD1 matches at 7 bases. The sequence was obtained from a woman aged 40 to 55 with COVID-19, enrolled during active disease. The CDR3 DNA reads TGTGCCAGCACCTTTACAGGGGTATCTAACGACGGCTACACCTTC. Translated: CASTFTGVSNDGYTF.